Listed below are T cell receptor beta chains from one sample, sequenced in a study of T-cell reconstitution after alpha-beta-depleted transplantation in children. TCRdb re-called the PCR reads through MiXCR, storing one row per CDR3 protein. The profile covers almost 500,000 distinct CDR3 sequences, with approximately 12% appearing a single time and approximately 5.4% taken by the ten largest. Specimen: PBMCs from the stem cell graft donor, collected from the stem cell graft. These receptors all come from a human donor who donated a stem cell graft to a child with combined immunodeficiency. Both conserved end residues are part of each CDR3. A D gene is named only where the DNA matches it firmly.

v_call: TRBV24-1
j_call: TRBJ2-1
d_call: TRBD2
cdr3_length: 17
cdr3_aa: CATSDLQTSGRLDEQFF

v_call: TRBV12-3/TRBV12-4
j_call: TRBJ1-1
d_call: NA
cdr3_length: 13
cdr3_aa: CASSTSGGARAFF

v_call: TRBV7-2
j_call: TRBJ2-3
d_call: NA
cdr3_length: 16
cdr3_aa: CASSLKTGRRGDTQYF

v_call: TRBV29-1
j_call: TRBJ2-3
d_call: NA
cdr3_length: 13
cdr3_aa: CSVGRGWSDTQYF

v_call: TRBV12-3/TRBV12-4
j_call: TRBJ1-3
d_call: NA
cdr3_length: 15
cdr3_aa: CASSLGGVGGNTIYF

v_call: TRBV13
j_call: TRBJ2-7
d_call: NA
cdr3_length: 15
cdr3_aa: CASTPPEGRLRLQYF

v_call: TRBV5-1
j_call: TRBJ2-7
d_call: TRBD2
cdr3_length: 15
cdr3_aa: CASSPFEGPRGEQYF

v_call: TRBV29-1
j_call: TRBJ2-3
d_call: TRBD1
cdr3_length: 18
cdr3_aa: CSVEGRWTGQGETDTQYF

v_call: TRBV14
j_call: TRBJ2-1
d_call: NA
cdr3_length: 14
cdr3_aa: CASSQEGRTNEQFF

v_call: TRBV5-5
j_call: TRBJ2-2
d_call: TRBD1
cdr3_length: 17
cdr3_aa: CASSYTNRGRNTGELFF

v_call: TRBV28
j_call: TRBJ2-7
d_call: NA
cdr3_length: 15
cdr3_aa: CASSLSGGSPYEQYF

v_call: TRBV12-3/TRBV12-4
j_call: TRBJ2-1
d_call: TRBD2
cdr3_length: 15
cdr3_aa: CASSLAVAGDYEQFF

v_call: TRBV6-5
j_call: TRBJ2-1
d_call: NA
cdr3_length: 17
cdr3_aa: CASSYSRRRSSYNEQFF

v_call: TRBV29-1
j_call: TRBJ2-7
d_call: TRBD1
cdr3_length: 15
cdr3_aa: CSVEVPDRGPYEQYF

v_call: TRBV7-7
j_call: TRBJ2-3
d_call: NA
cdr3_length: 13
cdr3_aa: CASSLVKTDTQYF

v_call: TRBV29-1
j_call: TRBJ2-1
d_call: TRBD2
cdr3_length: 14
cdr3_aa: CSGGMTSGAYEQFF

v_call: TRBV5-1
j_call: TRBJ2-1
d_call: TRBD2
cdr3_length: 17
cdr3_aa: CASSWGTSGRLYNEQFF

v_call: TRBV12-3/TRBV12-4
j_call: TRBJ1-4
d_call: TRBD1
cdr3_length: 15
cdr3_aa: CASRRQGATNEKLFF

v_call: TRBV4-1
j_call: TRBJ2-7
d_call: NA
cdr3_length: 12
cdr3_aa: CASSQDGVEQYF

v_call: TRBV19
j_call: TRBJ2-5
d_call: NA
cdr3_length: 14
cdr3_aa: CASSMLEAAETQYF

v_call: TRBV20-1
j_call: TRBJ1-1
d_call: NA
cdr3_length: 11
cdr3_aa: CSARAGTEAFF

v_call: TRBV20-1
j_call: TRBJ2-5
d_call: NA
cdr3_length: 14
cdr3_aa: CSASGLKAFETQYF

v_call: TRBV10-3
j_call: TRBJ1-2
d_call: TRBD1
cdr3_length: 14
cdr3_aa: CAISEDRDNYGYTF

v_call: TRBV15
j_call: TRBJ2-3
d_call: TRBD2
cdr3_length: 16
cdr3_aa: CATSRGGGGFTDTQYF

v_call: TRBV20-1
j_call: TRBJ2-3
d_call: NA
cdr3_length: 15
cdr3_aa: CSARAPQGNTDTQYF

v_call: TRBV20-1
j_call: TRBJ2-3
d_call: TRBD2
cdr3_length: 15
cdr3_aa: CSASKGLGGDDTQYF

v_call: TRBV7-8
j_call: TRBJ2-7
d_call: TRBD2
cdr3_length: 15
cdr3_aa: CASSLDGTSGYEQYF

v_call: TRBV10-3
j_call: TRBJ2-3
d_call: NA
cdr3_length: 13
cdr3_aa: CAILQGSTDTQYF

v_call: TRBV7-2
j_call: TRBJ1-2
d_call: NA
cdr3_length: 15
cdr3_aa: CASSLVGGLDYGYTF

v_call: TRBV20-1
j_call: TRBJ2-1
d_call: NA
cdr3_length: 16
cdr3_aa: CSAPQRHTGAYNEQFF

v_call: TRBV14
j_call: TRBJ2-7
d_call: NA
cdr3_length: 15
cdr3_aa: CASSQGVPGAYEQYF

v_call: TRBV20-1
j_call: TRBJ2-3
d_call: NA
cdr3_length: 13
cdr3_aa: CSAGGAVTDTQYF

v_call: TRBV9
j_call: TRBJ1-2
d_call: NA
cdr3_length: 17
cdr3_aa: CASSVKGEVTANYGYTF

v_call: TRBV20-1
j_call: TRBJ2-1
d_call: TRBD2
cdr3_length: 16
cdr3_aa: CSGRRREGLSYNEQFF

v_call: TRBV28
j_call: TRBJ1-2
d_call: TRBD1
cdr3_length: 15
cdr3_aa: CASSPTGQGAHGYTF

v_call: TRBV29-1
j_call: TRBJ2-7
d_call: NA
cdr3_length: 12
cdr3_aa: CSVVSQSYEQYF

v_call: TRBV7-9
j_call: TRBJ2-7
d_call: NA
cdr3_length: 13
cdr3_aa: CASRGLGDGEQYF

v_call: TRBV11-2
j_call: TRBJ2-4
d_call: TRBD2
cdr3_length: 19
cdr3_aa: CASSLRGTSGTIAKNIQYF

v_call: TRBV6-1
j_call: TRBJ2-5
d_call: TRBD2
cdr3_length: 17
cdr3_aa: CASTYPRERGPRETQYF

v_call: TRBV5-1
j_call: TRBJ2-7
d_call: TRBD1
cdr3_length: 16
cdr3_aa: CASSWTGGLSSYEQYF